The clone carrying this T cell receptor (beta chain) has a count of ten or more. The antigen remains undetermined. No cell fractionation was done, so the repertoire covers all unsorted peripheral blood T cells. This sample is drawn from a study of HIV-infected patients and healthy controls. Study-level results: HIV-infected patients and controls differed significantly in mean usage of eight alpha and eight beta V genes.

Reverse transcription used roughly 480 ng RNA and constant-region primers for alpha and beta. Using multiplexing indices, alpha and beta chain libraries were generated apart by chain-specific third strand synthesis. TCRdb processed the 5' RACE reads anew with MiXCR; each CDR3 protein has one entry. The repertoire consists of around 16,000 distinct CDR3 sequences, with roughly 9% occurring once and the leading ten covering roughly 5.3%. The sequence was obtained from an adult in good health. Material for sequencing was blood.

The CDR3 region is CASSTTSAEATDTQYF. The DNA for the CDR3 is TGTGCCAGCAGCACGACTAGCGCTGAGGCGACAGATACGCAGTATTTT. The chain employs TRBV7-9 and TRBJ2-3; 8 positions agree with TRBD2. Germline loops: CDR1 SEHNR, CDR2 FQNEAQ (reference sequence). This CDR3 has 16 residues. The ends lost 5 bases at V and 3 bases at J; junction bases unmatched: 10.